The next 9 T cell receptor beta chains were all read from a single sample in a study of blood T cells in healthy people across ages. A sample-barcoded 5' primer and a J-beta primer mix were used in a second PCR of about 7 to 12 cycles. Each CDR3 protein gets one entry after TCRdb re-called the 5' RACE reads with MiXCR. Of about 1.7 million distinct CDR3 sequences in the sample, about 28% were seen once. Material: blood. The receptors shown here come from a woman aged 30 to 39 in good health.

This chain links TRBV7-3 with TRBJ1-6; D might be TRBD1 (5 bases). V was cut by 5 bases and J by 10 bases, with 15 bases left in between. The CDR3 loop spans 14 amino acids. Germline V gene data show CDR1 as SGHTA and CDR2 as FQGTGA. The DNA for the CDR3 is TGTGCCAGCAGCCGCCGGGACGGTGGATCACCCCTCCACTTT. This encodes CASSRRDGGSPLHF.

V and J are TRBV24-1 and TRBJ1-5, with D possibly being TRBD1 (6 bases). From germline, CDR1 is KGHDR and CDR2 SFDVKD. Trimming took off 1 base at V and 8 bases at J, with 8 bases between the two ends. This CDR3 region has 13 residues. In DNA form, the CDR3 reads TGTGCCACCAGTGATTTCTCAGGGGAGCCCCAGCATTTT. Amino acids: CATSDFSGEPQHF.

This clonotype has more than one count but fewer than ten. The chain recombines TRBV6-5 with TRBJ2-2, with no clear D. The CDR3 has 15 amino acids. V was clipped by 8 bases and J by 4 bases, with 17 bases between them. CDR1 and CDR2 (germline): MNHEY, SVGAGI. The CDR3 reads CASYELGVATGELFF. DNA for the CDR3: TGTGCCAGCTATGAGCTAGGCGTGGCCACCGGGGAGCTGTTTTTT.

On this clonotype itself: Since a much larger clone is just one base distant, this may be a read error. The rearrangement links TRBV12-3 or TRBV12-4 to TRBJ2-1; D is undetermined. Trimming took 6 bases from V and 7 from J, leaving 16 bases between them. The length of the CDR3 is 14 residues. CDR3 sequence (DNA): TGTGCCAGCAGGGTCGACACGGTCGGGAATGAGCAGTTCTTC. Its translation: CASRVDTVGNEQFF.

This clonotype has only a few counts. The V call is TRBV29-1, the J call TRBJ2-7; unclear D gene. The CDR3 extends over 13 amino acids. Germline V gene sequence: CDR1 SQVTM, CDR2 ANQGSEA. Trimming took off 1 base at V and 2 bases at J, with 9 bases between the two ends. DNA of the CDR3: TGCAGCGTTGAAGTAGCCACTGCCTACGAGCAGTACTTC. The encoded protein is CSVEVATAYEQYF.

With regard to this clonotype: One end of the junction does not line up with germline, which may come from a read error. The chain joins TRBV3-1 to TRBJ2-1, with D unclear. This CDR3 is built from 11 residues. Germline CDR1 reads LGHDT; CDR2 reads YNNKEL (reference sequence). The CDR3 DNA reads as TGTGTCAGCAGCCAAGCAAATGAGCAGTTCTTC. Translating it yields CVSSQANEQFF.

This clonotype showed up many times. The V call is TRBV10-3, the J call TRBJ2-7; D could derive from TRBD1 or TRBD2 (5 bases each). The CDR3 is 11 amino acids. The V end was cut by 11 bases, the J end by 3 bases, with 11 bases between. Germline CDR1 and CDR2: ENHRY and SYGVKD. The CDR3 reads CAATGGYEQYF. The CDR3 DNA reads as TGTGCCGCCACTGGGGGCTACGAGCAGTACTTC.

This clonotype was recorded at least ten times. The CDR3 DNA reads TGTGCCAGCACTCCCCCGGGGGACAGCTCCTACAATGAGCAGTTCTTC. It yields the protein CASTPPGDSSYNEQFF. V and J are TRBV9 and TRBJ2-1, with D perhaps matching TRBD1 (7 bases). Germline CDR1 SGDLS, CDR2 YYNGEE. V gave up 6 bases and J gave up 0 bases, with 16 bases separating them. This CDR3 spans 16 amino acids.

The V and J genes are TRBV4-1 and TRBJ1-2; D ambiguous. The CDR3 has 14 residues. Germline V gene sequence: CDR1 MGHRA, CDR2 YSYEKL. V was trimmed by 4 bases and J by 2 bases, leaving 11 bases between them. Written as DNA, the CDR3 is TGCGCCAGCAGCCCTGGACTGATCAACTATGGCTACACCTTC. As protein: CASSPGLINYGYTF.